This T cell receptor beta chain was documented in a study of T cell responses to AZD1222 COVID-19 vaccine. The J segment lost 7 bases and the V segment lost 5 bases, leaving 4 bases of the junction unmatched. CDR3 length equals 15 residues. CDR1 and CDR2 from the germline V gene are SEHNR and FQNEAQ (reference sequence). Study conclusions and caveats: Sampling captured repertoires only after the peak T cell response.

A remark on this clone: The antigen remains undetermined.

TCRdb's table, derived via immunoSEQ multiplex PCR, lists solely in-frame clones and lacks some. The sample contains about 100,000 clones, just over 85% of which appear only once. This chain uses TRBV7-9 with TRBJ2-3; 15 positions agree with TRBD2. This clonotype originated in an adult in good health. The sample was peripheral blood, taken on day 0 of AZD1222 vaccination. The CDR3 reads CASSAGLAGGNTQYF. DNA of the CDR3: TGTGCCAGCAGCGCCGGACTAGCGGGAGGGAATACGCAGTATTTT.